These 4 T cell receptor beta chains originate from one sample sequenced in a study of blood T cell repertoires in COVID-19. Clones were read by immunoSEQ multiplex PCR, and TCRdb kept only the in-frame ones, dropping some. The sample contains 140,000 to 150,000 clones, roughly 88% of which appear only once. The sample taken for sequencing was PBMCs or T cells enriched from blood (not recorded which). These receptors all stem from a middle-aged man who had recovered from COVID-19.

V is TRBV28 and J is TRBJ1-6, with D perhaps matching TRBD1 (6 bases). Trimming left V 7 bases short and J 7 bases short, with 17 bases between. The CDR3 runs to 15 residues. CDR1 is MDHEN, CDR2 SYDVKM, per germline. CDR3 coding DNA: TGTGCCAGCATACAGGGCCCTCGCCCGAATTCACCCCTCCACTTT. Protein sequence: CASIQGPRPNSPLHF.

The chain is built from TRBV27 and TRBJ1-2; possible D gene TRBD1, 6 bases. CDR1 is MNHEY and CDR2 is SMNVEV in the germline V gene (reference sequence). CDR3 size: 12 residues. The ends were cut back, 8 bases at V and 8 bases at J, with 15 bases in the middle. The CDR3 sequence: CASAAQGLGYTF. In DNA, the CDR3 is TGTGCCAGCGCCGCACAGGGATTGGGCTACACCTTC.

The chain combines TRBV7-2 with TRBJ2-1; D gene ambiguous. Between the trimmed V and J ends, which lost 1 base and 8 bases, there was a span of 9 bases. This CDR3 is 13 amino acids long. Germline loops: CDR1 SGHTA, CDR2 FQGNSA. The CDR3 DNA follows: TGTGCCAGCAGCTTAGGTCAGAACGATGAGCAGTTCTTC. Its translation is CASSLGQNDEQFF.

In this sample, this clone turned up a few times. The CDR3 protein is CASSLGQESLRGSPLHF. The CDR3 coding sequence is TGTGCCAGCAGCCTGGGACAGGAGAGCCTAAGAGGTTCACCCCTCCACTTT. This chain uses TRBV7-9 with TRBJ1-6; 8 bases line up with TRBD1. The junction had 15 bases not matched to a gene; V was cut back by 5 bases and J by 9 bases. The germline V gene has CDR1 SEHNR and CDR2 FQNEAQ (reference sequence). The CDR3 extends over 17 amino acids.